Listed below are T cell receptor beta chains from one sample, sequenced in a study of T cell responses to AZD1222 COVID-19 vaccine. TCRdb's table, derived via immunoSEQ multiplex PCR, lists solely in-frame clones and lacks some. The sample carries 65,000 to 90,000 clones, about 85% recorded once. The sequenced sample was peripheral blood, obtained 28 days after the second AZD1222 dose. Receptor source: an adult who received the AZD1222 COVID-19 vaccine. Both conserved end residues are part of each CDR3. A D gene is named only where the DNA matches it firmly. Only part of the rows carry a size: once, few, many, or a class if the clone is expanded.

-	TRBJ2-2	TRBV7-9	-	CASSLSGGTGELFF	TGTGCCAGCAGCTTATCGGGTGGAACCGGGGAGCTGTTTTTT
-	TRBJ1-2	TRBV18	once	CASSQEMSSNYGYTF	TGTGCCAGCTCACAGGAGATGAGCAGTAACTATGGCTACACCTTC
TRBD1	TRBJ1-2	TRBV6-5	-	CASSTGQGRYTF	TGTGCCAGCAGTACGGGACAGGGGCGCTACACCTTC
TRBD2	TRBJ2-1	TRBV4-1	-	CASSQAPRGLAMNEQFF	TGCGCCAGCAGCCAAGCCCCTAGGGGACTAGCGATGAATGAGCAGTTCTTC
-	TRBJ1-2	TRBV6-4	-	CASSDSAAGNYGYTF	TGTGCCAGCAGTGACTCGGCAGCTGGGAACTATGGCTACACCTTC
TRBD1	TRBJ2-7	TRBV7-8	-	CASSSIRDRGSEQYF	TGTGCCAGCAGCTCGATCCGAGACAGGGGATCCGAGCAGTACTTC
-	TRBJ2-7	TRBV7-7	few	CASSLSDGVSYEQYF	TGTGCTAGCAGCCTTTCGGATGGGGTATCCTACGAGCAGTACTTC
TRBD1	TRBJ1-4	TRBV6-5	-	CASSLRGTGNEKLFF	TGTGCCAGCAGTCTCAGGGGGACAGGGAATGAAAAACTGTTTTTT
-	TRBJ1-1	TRBV5-8	-	CASSSRGMWAFF	TGTGCCAGCAGCTCAAGGGGAATGTGGGCTTTCTTT
-	TRBJ1-1	TRBV14	once	CASSQVGTEAFF	TGTGCCAGCAGCCAAGTAGGGACTGAAGCTTTCTTT
-	TRBJ2-7	TRBV5-3	-	CARLDVSSYEQYF	TGTGCCAGATTGGACGTCAGCTCCTACGAGCAGTACTTC
-	TRBJ1-2	TRBV7-2	-	CAQNGGLGGNYGYTF	TGTGCCCAGAATGGAGGCTTAGGGGGGAACTATGGCTACACCTTC
TRBD2	TRBJ2-5	TRBV7-2	-	CASSLVTSGRSPETQYF	TGTGCCAGCAGCTTAGTAACTAGCGGGAGGTCGCCCGAGACCCAGTACTTC
TRBD1	TRBJ2-1	TRBV7-9	-	CASSFRDRAYNEQFF	TGTGCCAGCAGCTTCCGAGACAGGGCCTACAATGAGCAGTTCTTC
-	TRBJ2-7	TRBV6-6	-	CASSPREEQYF	TGTGCCAGCAGTCCTAGGGAGGAGCAGTACTTC
-	TRBJ1-2	TRBV11-1	-	CASSLTGLHYGYTF	TGTGCCAGCAGCTTAACGGGGCTCCATTATGGCTACACCTTC
TRBD1	TRBJ2-1	TRBV19	-	CASSEGQGAYNEQFF	TGTGCCAGTAGCGAGGGACAGGGAGCCTACAATGAGCAGTTCTTC
-	TRBJ1-1	TRBV19	-	CASSRPPENTEAFF	TGTGCCAGTAGTAGGCCCCCAGAGAACACTGAAGCTTTCTTT
-	TRBJ1-2	TRBV10-3	-	CAISGVKGTGPYGYTF	TGTGCCATCAGTGGGGTGAAAGGGACGGGGCCTTATGGCTACACCTTC
-	TRBJ1-2	TRBV5-6	-	CASSTGLSYGYTF	TGTGCCAGCAGCACCGGACTGAGCTATGGCTACACCTTC
-	TRBJ1-2	TRBV6-6	-	CASRLDNSYGYTF	TGTGCCAGCAGACTCGACAATTCCTATGGCTACACCTTC
-	TRBJ1-1	TRBV6-6	-	CASSYQNTEAFF	TGTGCCAGCAGTTACCAGAACACTGAAGCTTTCTTT
TRBD1	TRBJ1-2	TRBV7-2	-	CASSPRQGGYTF	TGTGCCAGCAGCCCCCGACAGGGCGGCTACACCTTC
-	TRBJ2-7	TRBV5-5	-	CASSLISTILSGGFSEQYF	TGTGCCAGCAGCTTGATCTCCACGATACTTAGTGGCGGCTTTAGTGAGCAGTACTTC
TRBD2	TRBJ2-2	TRBV27	-	CASSLRWGTSEGTGELFF	TGTGCCAGCAGTTTACGATGGGGGACTAGCGAGGGCACCGGGGAGCTGTTTTTT
-	TRBJ2-2	TRBV9	-	CASSLLLANTGELFF	TGTGCCAGCAGCTTACTACTAGCGAACACCGGGGAGCTGTTTTTT
-	TRBJ1-3	TRBV29-1	-	CSVWAAAGNTIYF	TGCAGCGTTTGGGCAGCTGCTGGAAACACCATATATTTT
-	TRBJ2-3	TRBV9	-	CASSVEGYGGASTDTQYF	TGTGCCAGCAGCGTAGAGGGCTACGGCGGGGCTAGCACAGATACGCAGTATTTT
TRBD1	TRBJ1-5	TRBV2	-	CASSVSRGRVQPQHF	TGTGCCAGCAGTGTGTCCAGGGGGAGGGTGCAGCCCCAGCATTTT
TRBD1	TRBJ1-1	TRBV6-5	-	CASSRQGTGNTEAFF	TGTGCCAGCAGTCGACAGGGGACTGGGAACACTGAAGCTTTCTTT
-	TRBJ1-2	TRBV18	-	CASSQTVNYGYTF	TGTGCCAGCTCGCAGACAGTGAACTATGGCTACACCTTC
TRBD1	TRBJ2-2	TRBV11-3	-	CASSLGRTGGFDGELFF	TGTGCCAGCAGCTTAGGGAGGACAGGGGGCTTCGACGGGGAGCTGTTTTTT
-	TRBJ1-2	TRBV6-2/TRBV6-3	-	CASSEHRVANYGYTF	TGTGCCAGCAGCGAACACCGGGTCGCCAACTATGGCTACACCTTC
-	TRBJ2-4	TRBV11-2	once	CASSLLGGTPDKNIQYF	TGTGCCAGCAGCTTATTAGGGGGGACCCCGGACAAAAACATTCAGTACTTC
-	TRBJ1-2	TRBV7-2	once	CASSLGRADSYGYTF	TGTGCCAGCAGCTTAGGTCGGGCGGATAGCTATGGCTACACCTTC
TRBD1	TRBJ1-5	TRBV28	-	CASSLYGTGGAGQPQHF	TGTGCCAGCAGTTTATATGGGACAGGGGGCGCCGGTCAGCCCCAGCATTTT
-	TRBJ2-1	TRBV7-9	-	CASSLLEQFF	TGTGCCAGCAGCTTACTTGAGCAGTTCTTC
-	TRBJ1-2	TRBV19	once	CASSIGSVYGYTF	TGTGCCAGTAGTATCGGCAGCGTCTATGGCTACACCTTC
-	TRBJ2-5	TRBV6-5	-	CASSPRGARETQYF	TGTGCCAGCTCCCCGAGGGGGGCAAGAGAGACCCAGTACTTC
TRBD1	TRBJ1-1	TRBV3-1/TRBV3-2	-	CASSPTVGGEGTEAFF	TGTGCCAGCAGCCCCACAGTAGGGGGCGAAGGCACTGAAGCTTTCTTT
TRBD2	TRBJ2-3	TRBV27	-	CASRSAGADGTDTQYF	TGTGCCAGCAGAAGCGCGGGAGCAGATGGCACAGATACGCAGTATTTT
-	TRBJ1-5	TRBV2	-	CASRNQGNQPQHF	TGTGCCAGTAGGAATCAGGGCAATCAGCCCCAGCATTTT